These 11 T cell receptor beta chains came from one sample sequenced in a study of beta chain features in type 1 diabetes. Investigators reverse transcribed all isolated RNA, so they sequenced expressed TCRB transcripts. Using immunoSEQ multiplex PCR, the repertoire was profiled, and TCRdb retains in-frame clones only, with some absent. The sample records around 710,000 clones, 9.5% to 15% being singletons. For these receptors, no antigen is known. General observations from the study: Among patients with Type 1 diabetes, TCRB CDR3s were moderately but significantly shorter in every one of the four CD4+ subsets.

Sequencing used naive CD4+ T cells from blood. The source of these receptors is a man aged 25-45 years with type 1 diabetes.

J is TRBJ1-4 and V is TRBV2; D not resolved. The CDR3 runs to 13 residues. Germline V gene sequence: CDR1 SNHLY, CDR2 FYNNEI. Between the trimmed V and J ends, which lost 8 bases and 4 bases, there was a span of 11 bases. CDR3 sequence reads: CASDVTLNEKLFF. The CDR3, as DNA: TGTGCCAGCGATGTAACCCTTAATGAAAAACTGTTTTTT.

This clone was seen a few times. The rearrangement uses TRBV29-1 and TRBJ2-2, with D unclear. The CDR3 spans 13 residues. The V gene lost 2 bases and the J gene lost 2 bases, with 6 bases spanning the gap. CDR1 is SQVTM and CDR2 is ANQGSEA in the germline V gene. CDR3: CSVEQKNTGELFF. As DNA, the CDR3 is TGCAGCGTTGAACAGAAAAACACCGGGGAGCTGTTTTTT.

This clone was observed a few times. The chain combines TRBV6-6 with TRBJ2-2; 8 bases are shared with TRBD1. Trimming removed 5 bases from V and 3 bases from J; junction bases left unmatched: 8. The CDR3 is 16 amino acids. Germline loops: CDR1 MNHNY, CDR2 SVGAGI (reference sequence). Written as DNA, the CDR3 is TGTGCCAGCAGTACGCGGACAGGGAAGGACACCGGGGAGCTGTTTTTT. It yields the protein CASSTRTGKDTGELFF.

This chain connects TRBV5-1 to TRBJ1-5; no clear D. Germline CDR1 is SGHRS and CDR2 is YFSETQ. The CDR3 runs to 14 residues. V gave up 5 bases and J gave up 4 bases, with 13 bases separating them. Written as DNA, the CDR3 is TGCGCCAGCAGGGCAAACCCCGGGAATCAGCCCCAGCATTTT. It is translated as CASRANPGNQPQHF. The full variable domain, its missing parts supplied by reference TRBV5-1 and TRBJ1-5, is KAGVTQTPRYLIKTRGQQVTLSCSPISGHRSVSWYQQTPGQGLQFLFEYFSETQRNKGNFPGRFSGRQFSNSRSEMNVSTLELGDSALYLCASRANPGNQPQHFGDGTRLSIL.

This clone has more than one count but fewer than ten. The same CDR3 can be traced to other DNA sequences in this sample. This rearrangement joins TRBV2 to TRBJ2-3; the D is unclear. Trimming cost V 4 bases and J 2 bases, with 4 bases left between them. Germline values: CDR1 SNHLY, CDR2 FYNNEI. The CDR3 extends over 12 amino acids. CDR3 residues: CASSVSTDTQYF. The DNA of the CDR3 is TGTGCCAGCAGTGTCTCCACAGATACGCAGTATTTT.

The chain combines TRBV13 with TRBJ1-1; TRBD1 might be the D (6 bases). V was clipped by 3 bases and J by 4 bases, with 9 bases between them. In germline, CDR1 is PRHDT, CDR2 FYEKMQ (reference sequence). This CDR3 contains 13 residues. CDR3 sequence (DNA): TGTGCCAGCAGCTTTCAGGGGCGCACTGAAGCTTTCTTT. Its protein is CASSFQGRTEAFF.

V is TRBV7-6 and J is TRBJ2-3; TRBD1 might be the D (5 bases). CDR1 SGHVS and CDR2 FNYEAQ come from the germline V gene. The CDR3 runs to 15 residues. The germline V and J ends were trimmed by 5 bases and 4 bases, with 16 bases remaining between them. In DNA, the CDR3 is TGTGCCAGCAGCGAGCAGAACCAGGGATCAGATACGCAGTATTTT. Translation: CASSEQNQGSDTQYF.

The chain joins TRBV21-1 to TRBJ1-3; the table's D gene call, TRBD1, was not cross checked with the DNA. TRBV21-1 is a pseudogene locus. The CDR3 is 15 amino acids. The CDR3 loop is CASASTSNSGNTIYF. In nucleotides, the CDR3 is TGTGCCAGCGCATCGACAAGCAACTCTGGAAACACCATATATTTT.

This clone was picked up a small number of times. V is TRBV14 and J is TRBJ2-1; D is uncertain. This CDR3 region has 13 residues. Trimming took 4 bases from V and 10 from J, leaving 14 bases between them. Per germline, CDR1 SGHDN and CDR2 FVKESK. The chain's CDR3 is CASSPRQEEEQFF. The CDR3 coding sequence is TGTGCCAGCAGCCCTCGGCAGGAAGAAGAGCAGTTCTTC. Together with reference TRBV14 and TRBJ2-1, the CDR3 gives the full variable domain: EAGVTQFPSHSVIEKGQTVTLRCDPISGHDNLYWYRRVMGKEIKFLLHFVKESKQDESGMPNNRFLAERTGGTYSTLKVQPAELEDSGVYFCASSPRQEEEQFFGPGTRLTVL.

This chain links TRBV18 with TRBJ2-5; either TRBD1 or TRBD2 may supply D (5 bases each). The CDR3 length is 15 residues. V shed 0 bases and J shed 5 bases, with 13 bases lying between them. CDR1 and CDR2 from the germline V gene are KGHSH and LQKENI. For the CDR3, the DNA is TGTGCCAGCTCACCACCGAACGCAGAGGGGGAGACCCAGTACTTC. This gives the protein CASSPPNAEGETQYF. Full variable domain (rest looked up from reference TRBV18 and TRBJ2-5): NAGVMQNPRHLVRRRGQEARLRCSPMKGHSHVYWYRQLPEEGLKFMVYLQKENIIDESGMPKERFSAEFPKEGPSILRIQQVVRGDSAAYFCASSPPNAEGETQYFGPGTRLLVL.

The chain is built from TRBV7-9 and TRBJ2-3; 14 bases fit TRBD2. Trimming at V came to 7 bases and at J to 5 bases, leaving 11 bases not matched to a gene. CDR3 length: 17 residues. Germline V gives CDR1 SEHNR, CDR2 FQNEAQ (reference sequence). The CDR3 loop reads CASTLTSGGVIQDTQYF. CDR3 coding DNA: TGTGCCAGCACCTTGACTAGCGGGGGGGTTATTCAAGATACGCAGTATTTT.